The clone carrying this T cell receptor beta chain was seen ten or more times. Its antigen is still unknown. The CDR3 spans 14 residues. The germline V gene has CDR1 KGHSH and CDR2 LQKENI. The J segment lost 1 base and the V segment lost 4 bases, leaving 3 bases of the junction unmatched. The sample comes from a study of read filtering for tumor transcriptome and immune sequencing. Study at large: Patients were some 16 male and 11 to 15 female, mean age around 70 years, range about 40 to 85. DNase treatment preceded whole-transcriptome library preparation.

At the time of active disease, bone marrow was collected from every patient. Study outcomes and limitations: Even smaller IR-seq throughput identified most shared clonotypes.

This library used 300 to 450 ng RNA and molecular barcoded adaptors spanning alpha/delta and beta/gamma chains. TCRdb analysed the reads with MiXCR anew, one entry per CDR3 protein. The profile covers approximately 150,000 distinct CDR3 sequences, with about 13% appearing a single time and around 8.3% taken by the ten largest. The chain is built from TRBV18 and TRBJ2-7; TRBD1 aligns across 8 bases. This sequence was found in a donor over 35 with multiple myeloma. Sequenced sample: a population of CD138-negative cells sorted from bone marrow. CDR3 in DNA: TGTGCCAGCTCACGGACAGGGAGGTCCTACGAGCAGTACTTC. Protein sequence: CASSRTGRSYEQYF. Full variable domain (missing parts from reference TRBV18 and TRBJ2-7): NAGVMQNPRHLVRRRGQEARLRCSPMKGHSHVYWYRQLPEEGLKFMVYLQKENIIDESGMPKERFSAEFPKEGPSILRIQQVVRGDSAAYFCASSRTGRSYEQYFGPGTRLTVT.